This T cell receptor (beta chain) was retrieved from a study of T cell responses to AZD1222 COVID-19 vaccine. The germline V gene has CDR1 MNHEY and CDR2 SVGAGI. This CDR3 has 13 amino acids. The germline V and J ends were trimmed by 7 bases and 2 bases, with 12 bases remaining between them. With respect to this clone: Its target is not known.

Notes on the study in general: Dominant at 160-218 and 743-854, vaccine-associated CD4 TCRs also spanned spike.

Clones were sequenced by immunoSEQ multiplex PCR, and TCRdb holds only the in-frame ones, with some missing. The data contain 120,000 or so clones, about 85% of them singletons. This chain joins TRBV6-5 and TRBJ2-7, with D maybe TRBD2 (6 bases). This sequence was found in an adult in good health. The sequenced sample was peripheral blood, obtained on day 0 of AZD1222 vaccination. The DNA of the CDR3 is TGTGCCAGCATGGAGGGCTATCCCTACGAGCAGTACTTC. Its translation is CASMEGYPYEQYF.